Reported below is one T cell receptor (beta chain). The germline gene is not matched at one end of the junction; a read error may be the cause. This specimen belongs to a study of blood T cells in healthy people across ages. Then a second PCR, running roughly 7 to 11 cycles, was carried out with a sample-barcoded 5' primer and a J-beta primer mix. TCRdb re-derived calls from the 5' RACE reads in MiXCR, one entry per CDR3 protein. The sample contains 1.5 million to 2 million distinct CDR3 sequences, just under 50% of which appear only once. The CDR3 covers 15 residues. Germline V lookup: CDR1 MNHEY, CDR2 SVGEGT.

This sequence originates from a middle-aged woman in good health. The sequenced sample consisted of blood. The V call is TRBV6-2 or TRBV6-3, the J call TRBJ2-7; D is perhaps TRBD1 (8 bases). The CDR3 protein is CGSSSGQGGDYEQYF. DNA of the CDR3: TGTGGCAGCAGCTCCGGACAGGGAGGGGACTACGAGCAGTACTTC.